The 16 T cell receptor beta chains presented below share a single source sample, sequenced in a study of blood T cell repertoires in COVID-19. Libraries were prepared by immunoSEQ multiplex PCR; TCRdb keeps only in-frame clonotypes and omits some of them. The sample lists more than 150,000 clones; around 90% were seen once. Sequencing input: peripheral blood. The receptors were sampled from a man between 45 and 60 years old with acute or convalescent COVID-19.

The rearrangement links TRBV5-1 to TRBJ2-3, with 9 positions matching TRBD1. Germline V CDR1 and CDR2: SGHRS, YFSETQ. The CDR3 is 16 amino acids. Unmatched junction bases numbered 5, after V lost 2 bases and J lost 1 base. CDR3 amino acids: CASSFGQGLGTDTQYF. CDR3 coding DNA: TGCGCCAGCAGCTTCGGACAGGGGTTGGGCACAGATACGCAGTATTTT.

This chain uses TRBV28 with TRBJ2-5, with a tentative D call TRBD1 (6 bases). Trimming shortened V by 6 bases and J by 5 bases, and 16 bases separated the two germline ends. The germline gives CDR1 MDHEN, CDR2 SYDVKM. The CDR3 length is 14 residues. CDR3 DNA sequence: TGTGCCAGCAGGGGGATAGGGGGAGAGGAGACCCAGTACTTC. Translated: CASRGIGGEETQYF.

The gene calls are TRBV11-2 and TRBJ1-5, with a weak D call TRBD1 (6 bases). The CDR3 sequence is 13 residues long. CDR1 is SGHAT and CDR2 is FQNNGV in the germline V gene. Trimming left V 5 bases short and J 9 bases short, with 14 bases between. The CDR3 DNA sequence: TGTGCCAGCAGCCGACAGGCCGAAGGGCCCCAGCATTTT. Its translation: CASSRQAEGPQHF.

This chain joins TRBV28 and TRBJ2-1; TRBD2 agrees at 8 bases. The V and J ends lost 4 bases and 13 bases, in that order; junction bases with no gene match: 9. CDR1 and CDR2 from the germline V gene are MDHEN and SYDVKM. The CDR3 contains 13 residues. This CDR3 is CASSSGGGRSQFF. DNA of the CDR3: TGTGCCAGCAGTTCGGGAGGCGGGAGGTCCCAGTTCTTC.

This clone was seen only a few times. This chain links TRBV6-5 with TRBJ1-2, with TRBD1 identical over 8 bases. The CDR3 is 14 residues long. The V gene's germline CDR1 is MNHEY and CDR2 SVGAGI. Trimming at V came to 5 bases and at J to 4 bases, leaving 6 bases not matched to a gene. CDR3 protein: CASSPGQGGYGYTF. For the CDR3, the DNA is TGTGCCAGCAGTCCCGGACAGGGTGGCTATGGCTACACCTTC.

The chain links TRBV3-1 (or the pseudogene TRBV3-2) to TRBJ1-1; 10 positions agree with TRBD1. V was pared by 1 base and J by 4 bases, with 6 bases of the junction left unmatched. The germline CDR1 and CDR2 sequences are LGHDT and YNNKEL (reference sequence). The CDR3 is 16 amino acids. The chain's CDR3 is CASSQAATGGATEAFF. The CDR3 DNA reads as TGTGCCAGCAGCCAAGCCGCGACAGGGGGCGCCACTGAAGCTTTCTTT.

The chain employs TRBV18 and TRBJ1-2; 9 bases match TRBD1. CDR1 KGHSH and CDR2 LQKENI come from the germline V gene. The V and J ends lost 3 bases and 7 bases, in that order; junction bases with no gene match: 21. This CDR3 is 19 amino acids long. CDR3 bases: TGTGCCAGCTCACCGACCCTGGTGGGGACAGGGTCCTTCTACGGTGGCTACACCTTC. It translates to CASSPTLVGTGSFYGGYTF.

This sequence joins TRBV20-1 and TRBJ1-1; D ambiguous. V gave up 3 bases and J gave up 6 bases, with 20 bases separating them. The CDR3 length is 15 residues. From germline, CDR1 is DFQATT and CDR2 SNEGSKA (reference sequence). CDR3: CSASSRSRRWAEAFF. The CDR3 DNA reads TGCAGTGCTAGTAGTAGGAGCCGGAGATGGGCTGAAGCTTTCTTT.

Remarks on this clone: Other DNA sequences in the same sample also yield this CDR3. The J gene is TRBJ1-2, the V gene TRBV5-1; a possible D gene is TRBD1 (5 bases). The CDR3 is made up of 14 amino acids. Trimming cost V 2 bases and J 0 bases, with 8 bases left between them. Germline loops: CDR1 SGHRS, CDR2 YFSETQ. CDR3 coding DNA: TGCGCCAGCAGCTTAGACAGTCCTAACTATGGCTACACCTTC. Encoded protein: CASSLDSPNYGYTF.

The chain couples TRBV7-9 to TRBJ2-3; D may be TRBD1 (5 bases). The germline V gene has CDR1 SEHNR and CDR2 FQNEAQ (reference sequence). V was shortened by 5 bases and J by 1 base, with 10 bases between the two germline ends. The CDR3 consists of 14 residues. CDR3 sequence: CASSLLQGTDTQYF. The CDR3 nucleotides are TGTGCCAGCAGCCTACTACAGGGCACAGATACGCAGTATTTT. The full variable domain, with the rest looked up from reference TRBV7-9 and TRBJ2-3, is DTGVSQNPRHKITKRGQNVTFRCDPISEHNRLYWYRQTLGQGPEFLTYFQNEAQLEKSRLLSDRFSAERPKGSFSTLEIQRTEQGDSAMYLCASSLLQGTDTQYFGPGTRLTVL.

The CDR3 bases are TGTGCCAGTAGTATCTTACACACAGATACGCAGTATTTT. It encodes CASSILHTDTQYF. V and J are TRBV19 and TRBJ2-3; no definite D call. Trimming removed 3 bases at V and 2 bases at J, with 6 bases between. The germline gives CDR1 LNHDA, CDR2 SQIVND (reference sequence). The CDR3 is made up of 13 amino acids. The whole variable domain, remainder taken from reference TRBV19 and TRBJ2-3, is DGGITQSPKYLFRKEGQNVTLSCEQNLNHDAMYWYRQDPGQGLRLIYYSQIVNDFQKGDIAEGYSVSREKKESFPLTVTSAQKNPTAFYLCASSILHTDTQYFGPGTRLTVL.

The V and J genes are TRBV11-2 and TRBJ2-1; 8 bases agree with TRBD2. V gave up 5 bases and J gave up 4 bases; unmatched junction bases: 7. The CDR3 covers 15 residues. In germline, CDR1 is SGHAT, CDR2 FQNNGV. The DNA of the CDR3 is TGTGCCAGCAGCCCAGCAAGCGGGAGTTACAATGAGCAGTTCTTC. Translation gives CASSPASGSYNEQFF.

This rearrangement joins TRBV5-1 to TRBJ2-2; 7 bases match TRBD1. The CDR3 is made up of 15 amino acids. In germline, CDR1 is SGHRS, CDR2 YFSETQ. Unmatched junction bases numbered 5, after V lost 6 bases and J lost 0 bases. In DNA form, the CDR3 reads TGCGCCAGCATACTCGGGACAGCGAACACCGGGGAGCTGTTTTTT. Translation: CASILGTANTGELFF.

This chain connects TRBV6-5 to TRBJ1-3; the D gene is possibly TRBD1 (5 bases). The V and J ends lost 0 bases and 4 bases respectively, with 13 bases between them. The CDR3 is 16 residues long. Per the germline V gene, CDR1 is MNHEY and CDR2 is SVGAGI. The CDR3: CASSYSAVEGGNTIYF. CDR3 DNA: TGTGCCAGCAGTTACTCGGCTGTGGAGGGGGGAAACACCATATATTTT.

CDR3 sequence (DNA): TGTGCCAGCAGTATCGCGGGGGAGCAAGAGACCCAGTACTTC. It codes for CASSIAGEQETQYF. The chain employs TRBV9 and TRBJ2-5, with 7 positions matching TRBD2. Germline assignment: CDR1 SGDLS and CDR2 YYNGEE. This CDR3 region has 14 residues. V dropped 5 bases and J dropped 2; count of bases not matched to a gene: 6.

The V call is TRBV19, the J call TRBJ1-5; no definite D call. In germline, CDR1 is LNHDA, CDR2 SQIVND (reference sequence). Between the trimmed V and J ends, which lost 5 bases and 1 base, there was a span of 3 bases. The CDR3 is made up of 12 amino acids. This chain's CDR3 is CASSQSNQPQHF. CDR3 DNA: TGTGCCAGTAGTCAGAGCAATCAGCCCCAGCATTTT.